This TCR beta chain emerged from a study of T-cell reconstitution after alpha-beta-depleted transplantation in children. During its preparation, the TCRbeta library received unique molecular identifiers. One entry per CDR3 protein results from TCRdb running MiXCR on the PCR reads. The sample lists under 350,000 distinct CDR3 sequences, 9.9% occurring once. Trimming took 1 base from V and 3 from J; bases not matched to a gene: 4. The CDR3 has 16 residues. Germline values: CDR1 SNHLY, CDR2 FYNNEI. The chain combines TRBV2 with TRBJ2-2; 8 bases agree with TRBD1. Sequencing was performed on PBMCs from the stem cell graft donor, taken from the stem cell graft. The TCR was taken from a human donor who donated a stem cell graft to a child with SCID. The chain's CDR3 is CASSEVRTGYTGELFF. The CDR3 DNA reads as TGTGCCAGCAGTGAAGTCAGGACAGGGTACACCGGGGAGCTGTTTTTT.